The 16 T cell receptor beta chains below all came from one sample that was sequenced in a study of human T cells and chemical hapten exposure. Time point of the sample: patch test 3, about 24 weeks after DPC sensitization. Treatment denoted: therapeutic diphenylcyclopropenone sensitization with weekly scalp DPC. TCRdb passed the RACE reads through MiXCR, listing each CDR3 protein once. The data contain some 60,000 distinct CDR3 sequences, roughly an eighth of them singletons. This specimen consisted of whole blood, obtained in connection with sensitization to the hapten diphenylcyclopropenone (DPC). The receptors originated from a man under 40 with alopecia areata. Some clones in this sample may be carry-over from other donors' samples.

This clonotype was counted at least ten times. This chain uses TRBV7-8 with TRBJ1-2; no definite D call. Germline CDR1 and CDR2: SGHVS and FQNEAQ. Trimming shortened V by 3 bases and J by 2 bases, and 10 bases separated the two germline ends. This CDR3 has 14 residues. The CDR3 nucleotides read TGTGCCAGCAGCTTCGACAAACAGAACTATGGCTACACCTTC. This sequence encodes CASSFDKQNYGYTF.

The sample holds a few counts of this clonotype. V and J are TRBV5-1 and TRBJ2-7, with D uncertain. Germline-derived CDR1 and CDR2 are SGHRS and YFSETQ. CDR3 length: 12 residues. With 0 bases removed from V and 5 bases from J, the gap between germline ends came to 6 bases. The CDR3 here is CASSLDVNEQYF. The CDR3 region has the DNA TGCGCCAGCAGCTTGGATGTTAACGAGCAGTACTTC.

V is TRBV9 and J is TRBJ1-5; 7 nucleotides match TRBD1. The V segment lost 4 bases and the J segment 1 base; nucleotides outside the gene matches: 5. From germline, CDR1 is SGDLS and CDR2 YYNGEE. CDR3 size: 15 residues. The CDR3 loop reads CASSLQGISNQPQHF. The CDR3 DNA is TGTGCCAGCAGCCTACAGGGGATCAGCAATCAGCCCCAGCATTTT.

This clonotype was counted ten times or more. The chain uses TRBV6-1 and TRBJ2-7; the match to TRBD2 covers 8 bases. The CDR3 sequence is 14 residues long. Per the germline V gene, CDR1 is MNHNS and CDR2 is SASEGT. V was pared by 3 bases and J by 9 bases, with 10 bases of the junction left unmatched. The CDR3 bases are TGTGCCAGCAGTGACCCGGGACTAGGTTTTCGGCAGTACTTC. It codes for CASSDPGLGFRQYF.

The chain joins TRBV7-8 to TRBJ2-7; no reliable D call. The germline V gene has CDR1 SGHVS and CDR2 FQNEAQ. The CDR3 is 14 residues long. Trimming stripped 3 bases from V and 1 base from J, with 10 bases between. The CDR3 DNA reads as TGTGCCAGCAGCTTTCATGAAGGGTCCTACGAGCAGTACTTC. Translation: CASSFHEGSYEQYF.

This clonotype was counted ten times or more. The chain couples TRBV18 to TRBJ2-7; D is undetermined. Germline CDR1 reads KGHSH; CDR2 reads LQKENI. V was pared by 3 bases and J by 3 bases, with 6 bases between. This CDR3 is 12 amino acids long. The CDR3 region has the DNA TGTGCCAGCTCACCGTCTGACTACGAGCAGTACTTC. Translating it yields CASSPSDYEQYF.

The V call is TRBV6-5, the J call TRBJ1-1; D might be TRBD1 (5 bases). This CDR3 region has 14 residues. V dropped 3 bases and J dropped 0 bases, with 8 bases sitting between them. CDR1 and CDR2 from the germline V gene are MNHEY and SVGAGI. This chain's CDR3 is CASSYLGVNTEAFF. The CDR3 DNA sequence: TGTGCCAGCAGTTATTTAGGGGTGAACACTGAAGCTTTCTTT.

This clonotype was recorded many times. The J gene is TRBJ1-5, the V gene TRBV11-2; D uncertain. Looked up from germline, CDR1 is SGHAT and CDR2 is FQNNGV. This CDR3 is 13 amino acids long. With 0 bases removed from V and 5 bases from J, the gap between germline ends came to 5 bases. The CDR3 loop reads CASSLEADQPQHF. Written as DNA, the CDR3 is TGTGCCAGCAGCTTAGAGGCAGATCAGCCCCAGCATTTT.

CDR3 in amino acids: CASSVGTGSNQPQHF. The CDR3 DNA is TGCGCCAGCAGCGTGGGGACAGGGTCGAATCAGCCCCAGCATTTT. The J gene is TRBJ1-5, the V gene TRBV5-1, with 9 bases aligning to TRBD1. Germline V gene sequence: CDR1 SGHRS, CDR2 YFSETQ. CDR3 length: 15 residues. J lost 4 bases, V lost 4 bases, and 6 bases had no gene match.

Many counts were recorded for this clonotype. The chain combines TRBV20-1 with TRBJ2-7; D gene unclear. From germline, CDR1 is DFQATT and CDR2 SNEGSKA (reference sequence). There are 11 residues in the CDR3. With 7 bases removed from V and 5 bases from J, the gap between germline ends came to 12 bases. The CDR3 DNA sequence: TGCAGTGGTCAACAAGTCCACGAGCAGTACTTC. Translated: CSGQQVHEQYF.

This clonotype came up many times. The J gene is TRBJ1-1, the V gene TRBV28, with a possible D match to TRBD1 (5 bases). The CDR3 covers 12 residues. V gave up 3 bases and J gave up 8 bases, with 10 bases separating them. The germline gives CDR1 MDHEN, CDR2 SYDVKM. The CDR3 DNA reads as TGTGCCAGCAGTTTGGGGGTACCCGAAGCTTTCTTT. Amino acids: CASSLGVPEAFF. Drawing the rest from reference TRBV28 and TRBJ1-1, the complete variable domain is DVKVTQSSRYLVKRTGEKVFLECVQDMDHENMFWYRQDPGLGLRLIYFSYDVKMKEKGDIPEGYSVSREKKERFSLILESASTNQTSMYLCASSLGVPEAFFGQGTRLTVV.

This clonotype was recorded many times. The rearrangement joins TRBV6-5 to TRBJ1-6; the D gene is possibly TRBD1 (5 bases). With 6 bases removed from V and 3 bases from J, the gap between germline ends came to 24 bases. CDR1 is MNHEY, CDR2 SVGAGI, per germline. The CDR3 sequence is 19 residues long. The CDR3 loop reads CASSTEGIGKEVYNSPLHF. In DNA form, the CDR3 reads TGTGCCAGCAGCACCGAGGGGATAGGGAAAGAAGTCTATAATTCACCCCTCCACTTT.

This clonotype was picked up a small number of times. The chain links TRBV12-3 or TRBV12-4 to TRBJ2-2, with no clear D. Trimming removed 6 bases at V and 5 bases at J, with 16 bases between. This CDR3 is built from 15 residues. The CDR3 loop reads CASSYGLVETGELFF. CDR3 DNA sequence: TGTGCCAGCAGCTATGGTCTGGTGGAGACCGGGGAGCTGTTTTTT.

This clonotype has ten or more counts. The CDR3 sequence: CASSFDRDTEAFF. CDR3 nucleotide sequence: TGTGCCAGCAGCTTTGACAGGGACACTGAAGCTTTCTTT. The chain uses TRBV7-7 and TRBJ1-1; 7 nucleotides line up with TRBD1. CDR1 and CDR2 (germline): SSHAT, FNYEAQ (reference sequence). V trimming: 3 bases; J trimming: 3 bases; junction bases outside the gene matches: 1. The CDR3 consists of 13 residues.

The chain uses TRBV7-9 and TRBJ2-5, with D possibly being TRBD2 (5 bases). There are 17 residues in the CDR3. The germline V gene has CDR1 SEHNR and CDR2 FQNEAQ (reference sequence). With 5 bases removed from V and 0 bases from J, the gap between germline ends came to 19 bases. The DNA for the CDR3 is TGTGCCAGCAGCACGAAGTCAGCGCGGAGGTACCAAGAGACCCAGTACTTC. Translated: CASSTKSARRYQETQYF.

The CDR3: CASSPYSGMNTEAFF. As DNA, the CDR3 is TGTGCCAGCAGCCCCTATTCAGGGATGAACACTGAAGCTTTCTTT. V and J are TRBV9 and TRBJ1-1; TRBD1 is a possible D gene (5 bases). The CDR3 loop spans 15 amino acids. Between the trimmed V and J ends, which lost 4 bases and 0 bases, there was a span of 13 bases. Germline V gene lookup returns CDR1 SGDLS and CDR2 YYNGEE.